What follows are 30 T cell receptor beta chains derived from one specimen sequenced in a study of T-cell memory formation after mild COVID-19. TCRdb independently ran MiXCR on the 5' RACE reads; one entry per CDR3 protein. Of around 340,000 distinct CDR3 sequences in the sample, over 10% were seen once. Specimen: PBMCs or a T cell subset sorted from them (not recorded which). These receptor sequences come from a man aged 18 to 30 who had mild COVID-19 (a few samples of this study predate the infection). Cell type and time point are not known.

This chain connects TRBV10-3 to TRBJ2-3; D unresolved. The length of the CDR3 is 13 residues. V was trimmed by 5 bases and J by 6 bases, leaving 12 bases between them. CDR1 ENHRY and CDR2 SYGVKD come from the germline V gene. This chain's CDR3 is CAISKPFADTQYF. In DNA form, the CDR3 reads TGTGCCATCAGTAAGCCTTTTGCGGATACGCAGTATTTT.

This clonotype was counted a few times. V gene TRBV2 combines with J gene TRBJ2-7; the D gene is possibly TRBD2 (6 bases). The germline V gene has CDR1 SNHLY and CDR2 FYNNEI. This CDR3 region has 14 residues. V lost 5 bases and J 0 bases, leaving 11 bases between the germline ends. The CDR3 here is CASSRRGASYEQYV. The CDR3 DNA follows: TGTGCCAGCAGTCGGCGGGGCGCCTCCTACGAGCAGTACGTC.

The table lists this clonotype with a few counts. V gene TRBV4-1 combines with J gene TRBJ1-2; 8 bases fit TRBD1. The V gene's germline CDR1 is MGHRA and CDR2 YSYEKL. Losses at the gene ends were 1 base for V and 4 bases for J; bases not matched to a gene: 5. CDR3 length: 15 residues. CDR3 coding DNA: TGCGCCAGCAGCCAAGGGACAGGGTCGGGCTATGGCTACACCTTC. Protein: CASSQGTGSGYGYTF.

This rearrangement joins TRBV2 to TRBJ2-1; D is undetermined. Trimming removed 8 bases at V and 8 bases at J, with 10 bases between. This CDR3 is built from 11 residues. Germline values: CDR1 SNHLY, CDR2 FYNNEI. The CDR3 DNA follows: TGTGCCAGCGCCCTTCTACATGAGCAGTTCTTC. Translated, it gives CASALLHEQFF.

This clonotype was seen a few times. The chain recombines TRBV5-1 with TRBJ1-4, with unresolved D. V was cut by 0 bases and J by 12 bases, with 12 bases left in between. This CDR3 comprises 13 residues. CDR1 and CDR2 (germline): SGHRS, YFSETQ. In nucleotides, the CDR3 is TGCGCCAGCAGCTTGGTGGGCGAGACGGAACTGTTTTTT. This encodes CASSLVGETELFF.

Many counts were recorded for this clonotype. J is TRBJ2-2 and V is TRBV7-2; 11 bases map to TRBD2. Trimming at V came to 3 bases and at J to 4 bases, leaving 4 bases not matched to a gene. The CDR3 has 16 residues. Germline lookup yields CDR1 SGHTA and CDR2 FQGNSA. The CDR3 region has the DNA TGTGCCAGCAGCTTTAGCGGGGGGGCCGGCACCGGGGAGCTGTTTTTT. Residues: CASSFSGGAGTGELFF.

At least ten counts were recorded for this clonotype. The chain has TRBV5-1 and TRBJ2-3; D is possibly TRBD2 (5 bases). V gave up 4 bases and J gave up 0 bases, with 12 bases separating them. The CDR3 totals 15 residues. Germline V gives CDR1 SGHRS, CDR2 YFSETQ. CDR3 loop: CASSPGLRSTDTQYF. The CDR3 DNA reads as TGCGCCAGCAGCCCGGGGTTGCGGAGCACAGATACGCAGTATTTT.

V gene TRBV7-9 combines with J gene TRBJ2-5; 12 nucleotides line up with TRBD2. The CDR3 length is 15 residues. Germline V CDR1 and CDR2: SEHNR, FQNEAQ (reference sequence). V was clipped by 6 bases and J by 6 bases; unmatched bases: 8. CDR3: CASRQTSGGQQTQYF. In nucleotides, the CDR3 is TGTGCCAGCAGACAAACTAGCGGGGGGCAACAGACCCAGTACTTC. Supplemented by reference TRBV7-9 and TRBJ2-5, the full variable domain reads DTGVSQNPRHKITKRGQNVTFRCDPISEHNRLYWYRQTLGQGPEFLTYFQNEAQLEKSRLLSDRFSAERPKGSFSTLEIQRTEQGDSAMYLCASRQTSGGQQTQYFGPGTRLLVL.

This rearrangement joins TRBV7-8 to TRBJ2-5; the D is unclear. The CDR3 is made up of 12 amino acids. Germline V lookup: CDR1 SGHVS, CDR2 FQNEAQ. Trimming cost V 5 bases and J 5 bases, with 9 bases left between them. The CDR3 loop is CASSRSSETQYF. CDR3 coding DNA: TGTGCCAGCAGCCGAAGCTCGGAGACCCAGTACTTC.

V is TRBV6-5 and J is TRBJ2-2; D gene uncertain. Between the trimmed V and J ends, which lost 5 bases and 4 bases, there was a span of 17 bases. The CDR3 totals 16 residues. CDR1 is MNHEY, CDR2 SVGAGI, per germline. The CDR3 nucleotides read TGTGCCAGCAGTCAACTGACGGGCGATGGCACCGGGGAGCTGTTTTTT. It is translated as CASSQLTGDGTGELFF.

This clonotype was seen more than once but under ten times. The rearrangement uses TRBV12-3 or TRBV12-4 and TRBJ2-6, with a weak D call TRBD1 (7 bases). Trimming took 10 bases from V and 2 from J, leaving 18 bases between them. The CDR3 has 16 residues. DNA of the CDR3: TGTGCCACCCGATCTGGCAGGGGGGCTGGGGCCAACGTCCTGACTTTC. Translated, it gives CATRSGRGAGANVLTF.

This clonotype was picked up a small number of times. J is TRBJ2-5 and V is TRBV3-1; 7 nucleotides agree with TRBD1. The J segment lost 1 base and the V segment lost 1 base, leaving 3 bases of the junction unmatched. Germline values: CDR1 LGHDT, CDR2 YNNKEL (reference sequence). The CDR3 runs to 15 residues. CDR3 DNA: TGTGCCAGCAGCCAAGGGGACAGCTCCCAAGAGACCCAGTACTTC. Translating gives CASSQGDSSQETQYF.

This clonotype showed up just a few times. The V and J genes are TRBV7-9 and TRBJ2-5, with 12 bases matching TRBD2. CDR1 and CDR2 from the germline V gene are SEHNR and FQNEAQ (reference sequence). The CDR3 spans 17 residues. V was pared by 5 bases and J by 1 base, with 8 bases of the junction left unmatched. The DNA of the CDR3 is TGTGCCAGCAGCCTAGGACTAGCGGGGATCTTCCAAGAGACCCAGTACTTC. Translated, it gives CASSLGLAGIFQETQYF.

The genes are TRBV7-2 and TRBJ2-1; 10 positions match TRBD2. Germline CDR1 and CDR2: SGHTA and FQGNSA. The CDR3 runs to 15 residues. Unmatched junction bases numbered 5, after V lost 5 bases and J lost 4 bases. CDR3 sequence reads: CASSLTSGEYNEQFF. CDR3 in DNA: TGTGCCAGCAGCCTAACTAGCGGGGAATACAATGAGCAGTTCTTC.

The gene calls are TRBV18 and TRBJ1-5; D ambiguous. CDR3 size: 14 residues. V gave up 1 base and J gave up 5 bases, with 9 bases separating them. Per germline, CDR1 KGHSH and CDR2 LQKENI. The CDR3 DNA follows: TGTGCCAGCTCACCACGTGCGGGAGATCAGCCCCAGCATTTT. This encodes CASSPRAGDQPQHF.

Many counts were recorded for this clonotype. The DNA for the CDR3 is TGCGCCAGCAGCCCGGGAGGAGGGGATACGCAGTATTTT. Its protein product is CASSPGGGDTQYF. V and J are TRBV4-3 and TRBJ2-3; TRBD2 matches 7 bases. Per germline, CDR1 LGHNA and CDR2 YSLEER. This CDR3 contains 13 residues. V lost 4 bases, J lost 6 bases, and 4 bases stayed unmatched.

The chain uses TRBV12-3 or TRBV12-4 and TRBJ2-5, with 8 bases aligning to TRBD2. The CDR3 length is 15 residues. The trim removed 3 bases at V and 2 bases at J, leaving 5 bases unmatched. The CDR3 DNA is TGTGCCAGCAGTTTTAATCCGGGGGGGCAAGAGACCCAGTACTTC. Translating gives CASSFNPGGQETQYF.

V gene TRBV6-6 combines with J gene TRBJ2-3; D possibly corresponds to TRBD2 (6 bases). This CDR3 has 13 residues. CDR1 and CDR2 (germline): MNHNY, SVGAGI (reference sequence). Trimming stripped 11 bases from V and 4 bases from J, with 16 bases between. The CDR3 coding sequence is TGTGCCGGAGCACCCGGGGGAGCAGATACGCAGTATTTT. Protein product: CAGAPGGADTQYF.

The sample holds a few counts of this clonotype. The genes are TRBV11-2 and TRBJ2-3, with D hard to call. The CDR3 is 14 residues long. V was cut by 1 base and J by 4 bases, with 9 bases left in between. CDR1 is SGHAT and CDR2 is FQNNGV in the germline V gene. The CDR3 is CASSLVAAADTQYF. CDR3 nucleotide sequence: TGTGCCAGCAGCTTAGTTGCCGCGGCAGATACGCAGTATTTT.

This clonotype was counted only a few times. The chain recombines TRBV6-1 with TRBJ1-1; a possible D gene is TRBD1 (5 bases). Deletions cut 8 bases from V and 0 bases from J, with 13 bases between. The CDR3 runs to 14 residues. Germline CDR1 and CDR2: MNHNS and SASEGT. As DNA, the CDR3 is TGTGCCAGCCGGGGCCAAGCTATGAACACTGAAGCTTTCTTT. Translating it yields CASRGQAMNTEAFF.

This clonotype turned up a few times. The chain uses TRBV10-3 and TRBJ1-4; D ambiguous. V lost 9 bases, J lost 5 bases, and 13 bases lay in between. CDR1 is ENHRY, CDR2 SYGVKD, per germline. The CDR3 runs to 13 residues. CDR3 in DNA: TGTGCCATAAGACGGCAGGAGAATGAAAAACTGTTTTTT. Amino acids: CAIRRQENEKLFF.

J is TRBJ2-3 and V is TRBV6-5; 8 positions match TRBD2. Germline V gene lookup returns CDR1 MNHEY and CDR2 SVGAGI. This CDR3 region has 14 residues. V gave up 6 bases and J gave up 4 bases; unmatched junction bases: 6. The CDR3 DNA reads as TGTGCCAGCAGCCGGACTAGCAAATCAGATACGCAGTATTTT. Translating it yields CASSRTSKSDTQYF.

In its sample, this clonotype was seen a few times. V gene TRBV11-1 combines with J gene TRBJ2-3, with D possibly being TRBD2 (6 bases). V was cut by 5 bases and J by 3 bases, with 12 bases left in between. Germline V gene lookup returns CDR1 SGHAT and CDR2 FQDESV (reference sequence). The CDR3 consists of 14 residues. This chain's CDR3 is CASSPLAGTDTQYF. CDR3 nucleotide sequence: TGTGCCAGCAGCCCACTAGCTGGGACAGATACGCAGTATTTT. Looking up the rest from reference TRBV11-1 and TRBJ2-3 gives the full variable domain: EAEVAQSPRYKITEKSQAVAFWCDPISGHATLYWYRQILGQGPELLVQFQDESVVDDSQLPKDRFSAERLKGVDSTLKIQPAELGDSAMYLCASSPLAGTDTQYFGPGTRLTVL.

The genes are TRBV12-3 or TRBV12-4 and TRBJ1-4; 8 bases align to TRBD1. J was trimmed by 6 bases and V by 4 bases; bases with no gene match: 4. CDR3 size: 14 residues. This chain's CDR3 is CASSSDRGYEKLFF. CDR3 DNA sequence: TGTGCCAGCAGTTCAGACAGGGGATATGAAAAACTGTTTTTT.

The J gene is TRBJ2-7, the V gene TRBV2, with a possible D match to TRBD1 (6 bases). The CDR3 covers 14 residues. Germline V lookup: CDR1 SNHLY, CDR2 FYNNEI. Trimming left V 6 bases short and J 3 bases short, with 15 bases between. The CDR3 loop reads CASRPRQAIYEQYV. Written as DNA, the CDR3 is TGTGCCAGCAGACCCAGACAGGCTATCTACGAGCAGTACGTC.

V and J are TRBV4-1 and TRBJ2-7; D is unresolved. Between the trimmed V and J ends, which lost 0 bases and 4 bases, there was a span of 13 bases. The CDR3 has 15 amino acids. The germline V gene encodes CDR1 MGHRA and CDR2 YSYEKL. The CDR3 loop reads CASSQEAAPGYEQYF. CDR3 nucleotides: TGCGCCAGCAGCCAAGAGGCCGCACCGGGTTACGAGCAGTACTTC.

This rearrangement joins TRBV7-9 to TRBJ1-5, with TRBD1 as a possible D gene (5 bases). The length of the CDR3 is 15 residues. Germline V gene data show CDR1 as SEHNR and CDR2 as FQNEAQ (reference sequence). The V end was cut by 5 bases, the J end by 3 bases, with 14 bases between. The CDR3 DNA follows: TGTGCCAGCAGCCCGGGGGACGGGACCAATCAGCCCCAGCATTTT. Its translation: CASSPGDGTNQPQHF.

This clonotype was counted only a few times. The J gene is TRBJ2-1, the V gene TRBV11-1; 9 bases agree with TRBD1. The germline CDR1 and CDR2 sequences are SGHAT and FQDESV (reference sequence). This CDR3 has 14 amino acids. V dropped 5 bases and J dropped 8; count of bases not matched to a gene: 7. The CDR3 DNA reads as TGTGCCAGCAGCCTCACAGGGGGCGGAGATGAGCAGTTCTTC. Its translation is CASSLTGGGDEQFF.

This clonotype occurred a few times. V and J are TRBV27 and TRBJ2-1; 7 positions agree with TRBD2. The CDR3 spans 15 residues. CDR1 is MNHEY, CDR2 SMNVEV, per germline (reference sequence). With 3 bases clipped from V and 3 bases from J, the junction kept 5 bases outside the gene matches. The CDR3 DNA is TGTGCCAGCAGTTTCGGGGGGTTGCACTACAATGAGCAGTTCTTC. This codes for CASSFGGLHYNEQFF.

The table lists this clonotype with many counts. The chain links TRBV7-9 to TRBJ2-2; D is unclear. Trimming took 2 bases from V and 10 from J, leaving 14 bases between them. Looked up from germline, CDR1 is SEHNR and CDR2 is FQNEAQ (reference sequence). The CDR3 has 14 residues. This chain's CDR3 is CASSLYDVRVELFF. The CDR3 DNA is TGTGCCAGCAGCTTATACGACGTCCGTGTGGAGCTGTTTTTT.